These 30 T cell receptor beta chains were sequenced from one sample in a study of cytomegalovirus exposure and HLA in healthy donors. The PCR used 60 Vbeta and 13 Jbeta primers. The data were produced by immunoSEQ multiplex PCR, yet TCRdb's version contains in-frame clones alone and is incomplete. The table lists about 160,000 clones, roughly 81% of them singletons. The sequencing input was PBMCs. These receptors were taken from a man between 18 and 35 years old in good health and CMV-seropositive.

J is TRBJ1-2 and V is TRBV2, with D maybe TRBD1 (5 bases). V lost 3 bases to trimming and J lost 5 bases, with 16 bases between them. The CDR3 loop spans 15 amino acids. Germline values: CDR1 SNHLY, CDR2 FYNNEI. CDR3 nucleotide sequence: TGTGCCAGCAGTGAGACCCAGGGTACTTCTTATGGCTACACCTTC. Encoded protein: CASSETQGTSYGYTF.

The count of this clone is one. This rearrangement joins TRBV18 to TRBJ2-7; the D gene is possibly TRBD1 (6 bases). The CDR3 runs 13 residues. Germline V CDR1 and CDR2: KGHSH, LQKENI. V was cut by 3 bases and J by 5 bases, with 11 bases left in between. This CDR3 reads CASSPTGYDEQYF. The CDR3 DNA follows: TGTGCCAGCTCACCTACAGGGTACGACGAGCAGTACTTC.

This clone showed up just a few times. The gene calls are TRBV25-1 and TRBJ2-2, with D maybe TRBD1 (5 bases). This CDR3 contains 14 residues. The germline V gene has CDR1 MGHDK and CDR2 SYGVNS. V was cut by 1 base and J by 5 bases, with 8 bases left in between. The CDR3 is CASSEWQGTGELFF. CDR3 DNA: TGTGCCAGCAGTGAATGGCAGGGAACCGGGGAGCTGTTTTTT.

This chain joins TRBV6-1 and TRBJ2-7, with D tentatively TRBD2 (7 bases). Germline CDR1 MNHNS, CDR2 SASEGT. The CDR3 is 14 amino acids. The V end was cut by 10 bases, the J end by 2 bases, with 18 bases between. The CDR3 here is CATPREGGAYEQYF. The CDR3 DNA reads TGTGCCACTCCCCGGGAAGGGGGGGCCTACGAGCAGTACTTC.

CDR3 region: CASSLAQYNEQFF. CDR3 DNA: TGTGCCAGCAGCTTAGCACAGTACAATGAGCAGTTCTTC. The chain links TRBV11-2 to TRBJ2-1; the D is unclear. V lost 1 base and J lost 4, with 5 bases in between. This CDR3 contains 13 residues. The germline V gene has CDR1 SGHAT and CDR2 FQNNGV.

About this clone itself: One end of the junction fails to match germline, which may point to a read error. The same CDR3 can be traced to other DNA sequences in this sample. V usage is TRBV5-6 and J usage is TRBJ1-2; D possibly corresponds to TRBD1 (6 bases). Per germline, CDR1 SGHDT and CDR2 YYEEEE. The length of the CDR3 is 13 residues. The CDR3 protein is CASSLDRNYGYTF. DNA of the CDR3: TGTGCCAGCAGTTTGGACAGAAACTATGGCTACACCTTC. The full variable domain, in which reference TRBV5-6 and TRBJ1-2 provide the parts outside the CDR3, is DAGVTQSPTHLIKTRGQQVTLRCSPKSGHDTVSWYQQALGQGPQFIFQYYEEEERQRGNFPDRFSGHQFPNYSSELNVNALLLGDSALYLCASSLDRNYGYTFGSGTRLTVV.

The CDR3 sequence: CSVEFHRGRGGYEQYF. The CDR3 region has the DNA TGCAGCGTTGAGTTTCACAGGGGAAGGGGAGGCTACGAGCAGTACTTC. The chain combines TRBV29-1 with TRBJ2-7, with D tentatively TRBD1 (7 bases). This CDR3 contains 16 residues. The germline CDR1 and CDR2 sequences are SQVTM and ANQGSEA. The ends were cut back, 3 bases at V and 3 bases at J, with 21 bases in the middle.

This chain connects TRBV11-3 to TRBJ2-1; TRBD2 aligns across 16 bases. After removal of 1 base from V and 14 bases from J, the junction contained 5 bases not matched to a gene. This CDR3 comprises 15 residues. The germline V gene has CDR1 SGHNT and CDR2 YENEEA. The DNA for the CDR3 is TGTGCCAGCAGCTTAGCCGGGACTAGCGGGGGGGCCGAGTTCTTC. This gives the protein CASSLAGTSGGAEFF. Variable domain in full (rest from reference TRBV11-3 and TRBJ2-1): EAGVVQSPRYKIIEKKQPVAFWCNPISGHNTLYWYLQNLGQGPELLIRYENEEAVDDSQLPKDRFSAERLKGVDSTLKIQPAELGDSAVYLCASSLAGTSGGAEFFGPGTRLTVL.

The chain is built from TRBV4-1 and TRBJ1-3; maybe TRBD1 (6 bases). The V gene's germline CDR1 is MGHRA and CDR2 YSYEKL. With 3 bases removed from V and 0 bases from J, the gap between germline ends came to 12 bases. The CDR3 contains 16 residues. CDR3 in amino acids: CASSHPAGDSGNTIYF. CDR3 bases: TGCGCCAGCAGCCATCCCGCAGGGGACTCTGGAAACACCATATATTTT.

The gene calls are TRBV4-1 and TRBJ2-3, with unresolved D. This CDR3 has 15 amino acids. From germline, CDR1 is MGHRA and CDR2 YSYEKL. V was pared by 0 bases and J by 2 bases, with 9 bases between. The CDR3 here is CASSQDSRYTDTQYF. CDR3 nucleotide sequence: TGCGCCAGCAGCCAAGATTCACGGTACACAGATACGCAGTATTTT.

This clone showed up just once. V gene TRBV2 combines with J gene TRBJ2-6, with D unresolved. The length of the CDR3 is 15 residues. The germline V gene has CDR1 SNHLY and CDR2 FYNNEI. Trimming pared 0 bases from V and 2 bases from J, leaving 5 bases between. Here the CDR3 DNA reads TGTGCCAGCAGTGAAGCGACTGCTGGGGCCAACGTCCTGACTTTC. This translates into CASSEATAGANVLTF.

This sequence joins TRBV7-8 and TRBJ2-5; D is unresolved. The V end was cut by 5 bases, the J end by 3 bases, with 10 bases between. Germline V gives CDR1 SGHVS, CDR2 FQNEAQ. The CDR3 is made up of 13 amino acids. The CDR3 spells CASSLGQEETQYF. In DNA form, the CDR3 reads TGTGCCAGCAGCCTTGGCCAAGAAGAGACCCAGTACTTC.

V is TRBV7-9 and J is TRBJ1-5; TRBD1 might be the D (5 bases). V was trimmed by 0 bases and J by 7 bases, leaving 13 bases between them. The germline CDR1 and CDR2 sequences are SEHNR and FQNEAQ (reference sequence). CDR3 length equals 15 residues. CDR3 DNA: TGTGCCAGCAGCTTAGCCGGTCAAGGGGAACAGCCCCAGCATTTT. Its protein product is CASSLAGQGEQPQHF.

This clone was counted once. V usage is TRBV11-2 and J usage is TRBJ2-3, with D possibly being TRBD2 (6 bases). CDR3 length: 13 residues. The germline V gene encodes CDR1 SGHAT and CDR2 FQNNGV. Trimming removed 4 bases at V and 10 bases at J, with 15 bases between. CDR3 region: CASSSDYLEAQYF. The CDR3 DNA follows: TGTGCCAGCAGCTCGGACTACCTCGAGGCGCAGTATTTT.

This chain connects TRBV6-1 to TRBJ1-6; weak D call: TRBD1 (6 bases). Per germline, CDR1 MNHNS and CDR2 SASEGT. Trimming stripped 8 bases from V and 3 bases from J, with 11 bases between. This CDR3 spans 14 amino acids. CDR3 sequence: CASPTGHYNSPLHF. The CDR3 nucleotides read TGTGCCAGCCCGACAGGCCACTATAATTCACCCCTCCACTTT.

The rearrangement joins TRBV2 to TRBJ1-2; 11 nucleotides match TRBD1. There are 13 residues in the CDR3. Looked up from germline, CDR1 is SNHLY and CDR2 is FYNNEI. With V trimmed by 6 bases and J by 7 bases, 4 bases remained unmatched. CDR3: CASSGQGASGYTF. The CDR3 DNA sequence: TGTGCCAGCAGCGGACAGGGGGCCTCTGGCTACACCTTC.

This clone showed up just a few times. This chain uses TRBV7-3 with TRBJ1-2; a weak D match, TRBD1 (5 bases). The CDR3 covers 13 residues. Trimming left V 2 bases short and J 7 bases short, with 11 bases between. Germline CDR1 is SGHTA and CDR2 is FQGTGA. The CDR3: CASSLFGGTGYTF. Written as DNA, the CDR3 is TGTGCCAGCAGCTTATTTGGGGGGACTGGCTACACCTTC.

The chain employs TRBV6-5 and TRBJ1-5, with D perhaps TRBD1 (5 bases). Germline V lookup: CDR1 MNHEY, CDR2 SVGAGI. This CDR3 spans 15 amino acids. Trimming removed 0 bases at V and 7 bases at J, with 13 bases between. This chain's CDR3 is CASSYSGGSGQPQHF. The CDR3 coding sequence is TGTGCCAGCAGTTACTCGGGAGGGTCAGGGCAGCCCCAGCATTTT.

Turning to this clone: An end of the junction differs from the germline gene, which may be a read error. V gene TRBV6-1 combines with J gene TRBJ1-1, with TRBD1 matching over 8 bases. The CDR3 loop spans 13 amino acids. Germline CDR1 reads MNHNS; CDR2 reads SASEGT. This CDR3 is CASRTGIITEAFF. The CDR3 DNA sequence: TGTGCTAGCAGGACAGGGATCATAACTGAAGCTTTCTTT.

The J gene is TRBJ1-6, the V gene TRBV2, with 11 bases that match TRBD1. This CDR3 region has 16 residues. The germline CDR1 and CDR2 sequences are SNHLY and FYNNEI. V lost 9 bases and J lost 5; bases outside the gene matches: 9. Here the CDR3 reads CASRGQGARNNSPLHF. The CDR3 DNA reads TGTGCCAGTAGAGGACAGGGGGCTAGAAATAATTCACCCCTCCACTTT.

This clone was counted between two and nine times. The genes are TRBV6-6 and TRBJ2-6, with D possibly being TRBD2 (5 bases). The CDR3 has 15 residues. CDR1 is MNHNY, CDR2 SVGAGI, per germline (reference sequence). Trimming shortened V by 4 bases and J by 1 base, and 8 bases separated the two germline ends. CDR3 sequence (DNA): TGTGCCAGCAGTTCGTCGGGGTCTGGGGCCAACGTCCTGACTTTC. Translated: CASSSSGSGANVLTF.

The V and J genes are TRBV6-1 and TRBJ2-1; D is unresolved. The V end was cut by 11 bases, the J end by 0 bases, with 17 bases between. The CDR3 extends over 15 amino acids. Germline V gene lookup returns CDR1 MNHNS and CDR2 SASEGT. The chain's CDR3 is CAGTRESSSYNEQFF. The DNA of the CDR3 is TGTGCCGGTACCCGAGAATCAAGCTCCTACAATGAGCAGTTCTTC.

The genes are TRBV6-6 and TRBJ1-1, with 7 bases that match TRBD1. The CDR3 totals 14 residues. CDR1 is MNHNY and CDR2 is SVGAGI in the germline V gene (reference sequence). J was trimmed by 7 bases and V by 2 bases; bases with no gene match: 7. CDR3 sequence: CASSYDRDTGEAFF. The CDR3 bases are TGTGCCAGCAGTTACGACAGGGATACAGGTGAAGCTTTCTTT.

This chain uses TRBV13 with TRBJ1-5; D perhaps matches TRBD1 (6 bases). Per the germline V gene, CDR1 is PRHDT and CDR2 is FYEKMQ (reference sequence). V gave up 2 bases and J gave up 4 bases, with 9 bases separating them. The CDR3 sequence is 14 residues long. The CDR3 DNA follows: TGTGCCAGCAGCTTACAGGGGCGAAATCAGCCCCAGCATTTT. Its protein product is CASSLQGRNQPQHF. Full variable domain (remainder filled in from reference TRBV13 and TRBJ1-5): AAGVIQSPRHLIKEKRETATLKCYPIPRHDTVYWYQQGPGQDPQFLISFYEKMQSDKGSIPDRFSAQQFSDYHSELNMSSLELGDSALYFCASSLQGRNQPQHFGDGTRLSIL.

Worth noting for this clone: At the DNA level, this CDR3 is encoded by other sequences in the same sample as well. The chain recombines TRBV6-1 with TRBJ1-3; D is unclear. V was pared by 7 bases and J by 0 bases, with 10 bases between. The CDR3 length is 14 residues. Germline V gene lookup returns CDR1 MNHNS and CDR2 SASEGT. The CDR3 nucleotides are TGTGCCAGCAAACGGGAATCCTCTGGAAACACCATATATTTT. It yields the protein CASKRESSGNTIYF.

In this sample, this clone turned up once. Additional DNA sequences in this sample encode the identical CDR3. The chain employs TRBV7-8 and TRBJ1-1, with 10 bases that match TRBD1. Germline CDR1 reads SGHVS; CDR2 reads FQNEAQ. Trimming took 5 bases from V and 3 from J; bases not matched to a gene: 6. The CDR3 has 15 residues. CDR3 protein: CASSPSGQGDTEAFF. CDR3 in DNA: TGTGCCAGCAGCCCTTCCGGACAGGGGGACACTGAAGCTTTCTTT. Variable domain in full (rest from reference TRBV7-8 and TRBJ1-1): GAGVSQSPRYKVAKRGQDVALRCDPISGHVSLFWYQQALGQGPEFLTYFQNEAQLDKSGLPSDRFFAERPEGSVSTLKIQRTQQEDSAVYLCASSPSGQGDTEAFFGQGTRLTVV.

V usage is TRBV5-5 and J usage is TRBJ2-7; the match to TRBD2 covers 8 bases. This CDR3 has 14 residues. Germline loops: CDR1 SGHKS, CDR2 YYEKEE (reference sequence). The ends lost 4 bases at V and 6 bases at J; junction bases unmatched: 9. In DNA, the CDR3 is TGTGCCAGCAGCCCCGGGACTAGAGATGCCGAGCAGTACTTC. Translating it yields CASSPGTRDAEQYF.

V usage is TRBV11-3 and J usage is TRBJ1-2; possibly TRBD1 for D (5 bases). V shed 0 bases and J shed 6 bases, with 11 bases lying between them. Germline V gives CDR1 SGHNT, CDR2 YENEEA. CDR3 length: 14 residues. Here the CDR3 DNA reads TGTGCCAGCAGCTTAGATGTTGGCAGGGATGGCTACACCTTC. Its protein is CASSLDVGRDGYTF.

This clone was counted a single time. The chain employs TRBV15 and TRBJ1-2; tentatively, D is TRBD1 (6 bases). CDR1 LNHNV and CDR2 YYDKDF come from the germline V gene (reference sequence). CDR3 length equals 14 residues. Trimming stripped 6 bases from V and 2 bases from J, with 13 bases between. The CDR3 region is CATRRTQGNYGYTF. The DNA of the CDR3 is TGTGCCACCAGGAGGACACAGGGAAACTATGGCTACACCTTC.

V and J are TRBV6-6 and TRBJ2-3; 7 nucleotides line up with TRBD2. Germline trimming cut 6 bases from V and 0 bases from J; bases unmatched to any gene: 9. The CDR3 is 16 amino acids. Germline V lookup: CDR1 MNHNY, CDR2 SVGAGI (reference sequence). In nucleotides, the CDR3 is TGTGCCAGCAGCCCTTCAGCGGGGCCTAGCACAGATACGCAGTATTTT. This encodes CASSPSAGPSTDTQYF.